Listed here are 12 T cell receptor beta chains from one sample, sequenced in a study of T cell responses to AZD1222 COVID-19 vaccine. The method was immunoSEQ multiplex PCR; TCRdb's version includes in-frame clones alone and lacks a portion of them. The table shows some 120,000 clones, with around nine tenths occurring only once. The specimen was peripheral blood, collected on day 0 of AZD1222 vaccination. The receptors originated from an adult in good health.

The chain has TRBV7-2 and TRBJ2-1; a possible D gene is TRBD1 (6 bases). This CDR3 comprises 14 residues. Deletions cut 6 bases from V and 2 bases from J, with 11 bases between. Germline V gives CDR1 SGHTA, CDR2 FQGNSA. The CDR3 sequence is CASRYGGTYNEQFF. DNA of the CDR3: TGTGCCAGCAGGTATGGGGGCACCTACAATGAGCAGTTCTTC.

The rearrangement uses TRBV28 and TRBJ2-7; D is perhaps TRBD1 (5 bases). This CDR3 spans 16 amino acids. V was shortened by 5 bases and J by 2 bases, with 19 bases between the two germline ends. Germline V gene data show CDR1 as MDHEN and CDR2 as SYDVKM. The CDR3 DNA reads TGTGCCAGCAGTCCACCGGGCGACAGATTTGCCTACGAGCAGTACTTC. Translated, it gives CASSPPGDRFAYEQYF.

This clone was detected only once. The DNA for the CDR3 is TGTGCCATCAGTGGGGCCGGGGCGACCACAGATACGCAGTATTTT. This codes for CAISGAGATTDTQYF. The rearrangement links TRBV10-3 to TRBJ2-3; D might be TRBD1 or TRBD2, each matching 5 bases. This CDR3 has 15 amino acids. CDR1 and CDR2 from the germline V gene are ENHRY and SYGVKD. V was trimmed by 4 bases and J by 2 bases, leaving 13 bases between them.

This sequence joins TRBV7-9 and TRBJ1-2, with 8 bases that match TRBD1. J gave up 8 bases and V 5 bases, and 7 bases lay outside the gene matches. Germline-derived CDR1 and CDR2 are SEHNR and FQNEAQ (reference sequence). This CDR3 is 13 amino acids long. CDR3 nucleotides: TGTGCCAGCAGCCCTGGACAGGGAAGCGGCTACACCTTC. Translating it yields CASSPGQGSGYTF.

The V and J genes are TRBV3-1 (or the pseudogene TRBV3-2) and TRBJ1-1; no definite D call. The CDR3 has 15 residues. The germline gives CDR1 LGHDT, CDR2 YNNKEL (reference sequence). Deletions cut 1 base from V and 1 base from J, with 10 bases between. CDR3 DNA sequence: TGTGCCAGCAGCCAAGGTGTCCAGACGAACACTGAAGCTTTCTTT. Protein: CASSQGVQTNTEAFF.

V usage is TRBV14 and J usage is TRBJ2-7; 8 positions agree with TRBD2. The CDR3 contains 16 residues. V was clipped by 3 bases and J by 0 bases; unmatched bases: 7. Germline V CDR1 and CDR2: SGHDN, FVKESK. For the CDR3, the DNA is TGTGCCAGCAGCCACCCACTAGCGGAGAGCTCCTACGAGCAGTACTTC. Translation: CASSHPLAESSYEQYF.

There are a few counts of this clone. This rearrangement joins TRBV3-1 (or the pseudogene TRBV3-2) to TRBJ2-1, with 10 bases aligning to TRBD2. This CDR3 contains 16 residues. V gave up 4 bases and J gave up 2 bases; unmatched junction bases: 5. Germline assignment: CDR1 LGHDT and CDR2 YNNKEL (reference sequence). The CDR3 sequence is CASSLKAGGAYNEQFF. The DNA of the CDR3 is TGTGCCAGCAGCCTTAAAGCGGGGGGGGCCTACAATGAGCAGTTCTTC.

This clone was seen once. The chain carries TRBV28 and TRBJ2-7; D may be TRBD1 or TRBD2 (5 bases each). Looked up from germline, CDR1 is MDHEN and CDR2 is SYDVKM. This CDR3 is 14 amino acids long. With 4 bases removed from V and 3 bases from J, the gap between germline ends came to 13 bases. This CDR3 reads CASSSPGRNYEQYF. As DNA, the CDR3 is TGTGCCAGCAGTTCCCCGGGACGGAACTACGAGCAGTACTTC.

This clone appeared a few times. This rearrangement joins TRBV6-4 to TRBJ1-5, with 7 bases that match TRBD1. From germline, CDR1 is MRHNA and CDR2 SNTAGT. V shed 5 bases, J shed 2 bases, and the junction held 0 bases outside the gene matches. The CDR3 has 13 residues. DNA for the CDR3: TGTGCCAGCAGTACAGGGGGCAATCAGCCCCAGCATTTT. Its protein is CASSTGGNQPQHF.

The rearrangement uses TRBV18 and TRBJ2-1, with 8 positions matching TRBD1. There are 15 residues in the CDR3. CDR1 is KGHSH and CDR2 is LQKENI in the germline V gene. V lost 1 base to trimming and J lost 9 bases; unmatched junction nucleotides: 8. The chain's CDR3 is CASSPRTGTMGEQFF. Here the CDR3 DNA reads TGTGCCAGCTCACCACGGACAGGGACGATGGGTGAGCAGTTCTTC. Looking up the rest from reference TRBV18 and TRBJ2-1 gives the full variable domain: NAGVMQNPRHLVRRRGQEARLRCSPMKGHSHVYWYRQLPEEGLKFMVYLQKENIIDESGMPKERFSAEFPKEGPSILRIQQVVRGDSAAYFCASSPRTGTMGEQFFGPGTRLTVL.

The gene calls are TRBV5-1 and TRBJ2-5, with D possibly being TRBD1 or TRBD2 (5 bases each). The ends were cut back, 4 bases at V and 5 bases at J, with 15 bases in the middle. Germline CDR1 reads SGHRS; CDR2 reads YFSETQ. The CDR3 length is 14 residues. As DNA, the CDR3 is TGCGCCAGCAGCAATGGGGGAGTGGTGGAGACCCAGTACTTC. Protein: CASSNGGVVETQYF.

The chain joins TRBV19 to TRBJ2-7, with D perhaps TRBD2 (6 bases). The V end was cut by 6 bases, the J end by 6 bases, with 18 bases between. CDR1 and CDR2 (germline): LNHDA, SQIVND (reference sequence). This CDR3 is 14 amino acids long. CDR3 protein: CASSPTSTRGEQYF. The CDR3 DNA sequence: TGTGCCAGTAGCCCTACCTCGACTAGAGGCGAGCAGTACTTC.